Below, 19 T cell receptor beta chains from the same sample are listed, as sequenced in a study of T cell changes during pregnancy in multiple sclerosis. Data came from immunoSEQ multiplex PCR; TCRdb stores just in-frame clones and leaves some out. The sample lists 30,000 to 35,000 clones, under 90% occurring once. The sample in question was CD8+ T cells from peripheral blood mononuclear cells, obtained after pregnancy. All receptors come from a female donor with multiple sclerosis, enrolled in a pregnancy study.

The chain uses TRBV5-6 and TRBJ1-5, with D maybe TRBD1 (5 bases). CDR1 is SGHDT and CDR2 is YYEEEE in the germline V gene. The CDR3 extends over 15 amino acids. V shed 2 bases and J shed 0 bases, with 9 bases lying between them. CDR3 in amino acids: CASSFGGYSNQPQHF. CDR3 coding DNA: TGTGCCAGCAGCTTCGGGGGATATAGCAATCAGCCCCAGCATTTT.

This chain uses TRBV4-3 with TRBJ2-1; a weak D match, TRBD2 (7 bases). CDR3 length: 12 residues. The V and J ends lost 4 bases and 8 bases respectively, with 9 bases between them. Germline assignment: CDR1 LGHNA and CDR2 YSLEER. CDR3 DNA sequence: TGCGCCAGCAGCCCGGGGGGCCATGAGCAGTTCTTC. Translated: CASSPGGHEQFF.

This clone is labeled as medium-sized. The chain recombines TRBV4-2 with TRBJ2-2; the D is unclear. Germline V gives CDR1 LGHNA, CDR2 YNFKEQ. Trimming removed 4 bases from V and 3 bases from J, with 9 bases in between. The CDR3 covers 14 residues. The CDR3 here is CASSPVGDTGELFF. The DNA for the CDR3 is TGTGCCAGCAGCCCCGTGGGCGACACCGGGGAGCTGTTTTTT.

The J gene is TRBJ2-1, the V gene TRBV5-8; 12 nucleotides agree with TRBD2. Germline V CDR1 and CDR2: SGHTS, YDEGEE. V lost 0 bases, J lost 7 bases, and 2 bases stayed unmatched. This CDR3 region has 15 residues. As DNA, the CDR3 is TGTGCCAGCAGCTTGGGACTAGCGGGGGTGAATGAGCAGTTCTTC. It codes for CASSLGLAGVNEQFF.

The chain uses TRBV5-6 and TRBJ2-7, with unresolved D. The V gene's germline CDR1 is SGHDT and CDR2 YYEEEE. The CDR3 sequence is 13 residues long. Trimming removed 2 bases from V and 3 bases from J, with 9 bases in between. CDR3 nucleotide sequence: TGTGCCAGCAGCTTTAACAGAAACTACGAGCAGTACTTC. Protein: CASSFNRNYEQYF.

This clone was seen more than once but under ten times. V is TRBV5-6 and J is TRBJ1-1; maybe TRBD1 (5 bases). CDR3 length equals 14 residues. The ends were cut back, 3 bases at V and 0 bases at J, with 9 bases in the middle. Germline CDR1 reads SGHDT; CDR2 reads YYEEEE. CDR3: CASSYPRVNTEAFF. The CDR3 bases are TGTGCCAGCAGCTATCCCAGGGTGAACACTGAAGCTTTCTTT.

The chain couples TRBV7-2 to TRBJ1-3; tentatively, D is TRBD1 (6 bases). Trimming removed 5 bases from V and 0 bases from J, with 17 bases in between. CDR3 length: 17 residues. Germline V gene lookup returns CDR1 SGHTA and CDR2 FQGNSA. CDR3 nucleotide sequence: TGTGCCAGCAGCCCTTGGACAGTCTCGGCCTCTGGAAACACCATATATTTT. Protein sequence: CASSPWTVSASGNTIYF.

CDR3 sequence reads: CASSVAGAMNTEAFF. The CDR3 DNA is TGTGCCAGCAGCGTAGCTGGTGCTATGAACACTGAAGCTTTCTTT. This sequence joins TRBV9 and TRBJ1-1; D not certain. The CDR3 runs to 15 residues. Germline CDR1 is SGDLS and CDR2 is YYNGEE. Trimming cost V 0 bases and J 0 bases, with 9 bases left between them.

J is TRBJ1-1 and V is TRBV6-5, with 8 bases identical to TRBD1. V trimming: 4 bases; J trimming: 0 bases; junction bases outside the gene matches: 7. This CDR3 comprises 16 residues. Looked up from germline, CDR1 is MNHEY and CDR2 is SVGAGI. The CDR3, as DNA: TGTGCCAGCAGTTGGACAGGGCCCGTCATGAACACTGAAGCTTTCTTT. This sequence encodes CASSWTGPVMNTEAFF.

J is TRBJ1-4 and V is TRBV14, with 8 bases aligning to TRBD1. J was trimmed by 7 bases and V by 6 bases; bases with no gene match: 16. There are 17 residues in the CDR3. Germline CDR1 SGHDN, CDR2 FVKESK. CDR3 amino acids: CASSDSRGRFSPEKLFF. CDR3 nucleotides: TGTGCCAGCAGTGATAGCAGGGGGCGATTTTCCCCTGAAAAACTGTTTTTT.

V and J are TRBV9 and TRBJ2-5; tentative D call: TRBD1 (7 bases). CDR1 and CDR2 (germline): SGDLS, YYNGEE. The CDR3 extends over 12 amino acids. Between the trimmed V and J ends, which lost 4 bases and 5 bases, there was a span of 9 bases. CDR3: CASSSGGETQYF. The CDR3 DNA sequence: TGTGCCAGCAGCTCAGGGGGGGAGACCCAGTACTTC.

The V gene is TRBV7-2, the J gene TRBJ1-5, with D hard to call. The germline gives CDR1 SGHTA, CDR2 FQGNSA. The CDR3 runs 16 residues. Trimming pared 1 base from V and 0 bases from J, leaving 10 bases between. The CDR3 DNA reads as TGTGCCAGCAGCTTAGATTCGGGAGATAGCAATCAGCCCCAGCATTTT. This codes for CASSLDSGDSNQPQHF.

This chain links TRBV4-3 with TRBJ2-2, with D unclear. Trimming cost V 0 bases and J 7 bases, with 9 bases left between them. The CDR3 loop spans 14 amino acids. Germline CDR1 LGHNA, CDR2 YSLEER. The CDR3 nucleotides are TGCGCCAGCAGCCAAGACTCCCGCGTCGGGGAGCTGTTTTTT. Its translation is CASSQDSRVGELFF.

This clone was seen a single time. The chain uses TRBV4-2 and TRBJ2-2, with D maybe TRBD2 (6 bases). Germline CDR1 reads LGHNA; CDR2 reads YNFKEQ. V lost 3 bases and J 4 bases, leaving 12 bases between the germline ends. The length of the CDR3 is 15 residues. Written as DNA, the CDR3 is TGTGCCAGCAGCCATCGGGGGTCGGGCACCGGGGAGCTGTTTTTT. This translates into CASSHRGSGTGELFF.

The rearrangement links TRBV4-3 to TRBJ1-4; D uncertain. Trimming cost V 0 bases and J 11 bases, with 13 bases left between them. This CDR3 has 14 amino acids. Germline V CDR1 and CDR2: LGHNA, YSLEER. CDR3 nucleotide sequence: TGCGCCAGCAGCCAAGATAACGGGTCGGGGAAACTGTTTTTT. Amino acids: CASSQDNGSGKLFF.

The V call is TRBV19, the J call TRBJ1-2; D is undetermined. V was pared by 4 bases and J by 6 bases, with 6 bases between. CDR3 length: 11 amino acids. Germline CDR1 and CDR2: LNHDA and SQIVND (reference sequence). Here the CDR3 DNA reads TGTGCCAGTAGTACCATCAATGGCTACACCTTC. Translated, it gives CASSTINGYTF.

The gene calls are TRBV30 and TRBJ2-2; D not certain. Germline V gives CDR1 GTSNPN, CDR2 SVGIG (reference sequence). The CDR3 loop spans 12 amino acids. V lost 5 bases and J 2 bases, leaving 6 bases between the germline ends. CDR3 nucleotide sequence: TGTGCCTGGCAGGTTAACACCGGGGAGCTGTTTTTT. Protein sequence: CAWQVNTGELFF.

The rearrangement joins TRBV2 to TRBJ2-7; tentative D call: TRBD1 (5 bases). Looked up from germline, CDR1 is SNHLY and CDR2 is FYNNEI. The CDR3 spans 11 residues. V was pared by 6 bases and J by 3 bases, with 6 bases between. The CDR3 reads CASSRDYEQYF. As DNA, the CDR3 is TGTGCCAGCAGCAGGGACTACGAGCAGTACTTC. The full variable domain, completed using reference TRBV2 and TRBJ2-7, is EPEVTQTPSHQVTQMGQEVILRCVPISNHLYFYWYRQILGQKVEFLVSFYNNEISEKSEIFDDQFSVERPDGSNFTLKIRSTKLEDSAMYFCASSRDYEQYFGPGTRLTVT.

CDR3 sequence reads: CASSPEVETQYF. The CDR3 DNA sequence: TGTGCCAGCAGCCCGGAGGTAGAGACCCAGTACTTC. The chain combines TRBV7-8 with TRBJ2-5; tentative D call: TRBD2 (5 bases). The CDR3 sequence is 12 residues long. Germline values: CDR1 SGHVS, CDR2 FQNEAQ. V lost 5 bases and J 4 bases, leaving 8 bases between the germline ends. Complete variable domain (other parts from reference TRBV7-8 and TRBJ2-5): GAGVSQSPRYKVAKRGQDVALRCDPISGHVSLFWYQQALGQGPEFLTYFQNEAQLDKSGLPSDRFFAERPEGSVSTLKIQRTQQEDSAVYLCASSPEVETQYFGPGTRLLVL.